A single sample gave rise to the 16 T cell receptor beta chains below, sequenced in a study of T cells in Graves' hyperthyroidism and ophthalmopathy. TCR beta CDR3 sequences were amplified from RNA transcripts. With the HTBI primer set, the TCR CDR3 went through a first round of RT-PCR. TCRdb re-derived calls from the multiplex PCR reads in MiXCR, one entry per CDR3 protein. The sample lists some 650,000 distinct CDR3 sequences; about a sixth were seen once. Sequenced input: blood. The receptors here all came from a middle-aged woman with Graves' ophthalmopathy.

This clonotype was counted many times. This CDR3 reads CASSPSHLQYGYTF. The DNA of the CDR3 is TGTGCCAGCAGCCCATCCCACTTACAGTATGGCTACACCTTC. V and J are TRBV9 and TRBJ1-2, with D hard to call. V was shortened by 4 bases and J by 5 bases, with 15 bases between the two germline ends. The CDR3 runs 14 residues. Germline V CDR1 and CDR2: SGDLS, YYNGEE.

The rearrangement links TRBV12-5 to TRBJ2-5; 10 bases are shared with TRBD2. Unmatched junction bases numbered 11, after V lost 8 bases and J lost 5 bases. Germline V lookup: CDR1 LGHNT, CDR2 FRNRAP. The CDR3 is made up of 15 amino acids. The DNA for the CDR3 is TGTGCTAGTTCGTTTAGCGGGGGGTTTGAGGAGACCCAGTACTTC. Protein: CASSFSGGFEETQYF.

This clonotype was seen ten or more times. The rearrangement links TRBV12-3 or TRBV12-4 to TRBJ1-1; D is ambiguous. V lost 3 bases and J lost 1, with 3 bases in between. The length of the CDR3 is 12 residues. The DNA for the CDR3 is TGTGCCAGCAGTTTGTGGAACACTGAAGCTTTCTTT. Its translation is CASSLWNTEAFF.

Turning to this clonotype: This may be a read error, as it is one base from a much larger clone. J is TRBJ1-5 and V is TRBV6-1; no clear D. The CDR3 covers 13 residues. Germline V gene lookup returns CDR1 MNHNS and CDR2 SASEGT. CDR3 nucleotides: TGTGCCAGCAGTGAAGACTTTGGGCAGCCCCGGCATTTT. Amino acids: CASSEDFGQPRHF.

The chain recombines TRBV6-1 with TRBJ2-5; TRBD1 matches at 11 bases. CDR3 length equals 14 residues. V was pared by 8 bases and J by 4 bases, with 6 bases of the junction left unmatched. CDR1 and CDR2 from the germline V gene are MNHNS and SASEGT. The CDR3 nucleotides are TGTGCCAGCGCCCGGACAGGGGGCTTAGAGACCCAGTACTTC. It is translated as CASARTGGLETQYF.

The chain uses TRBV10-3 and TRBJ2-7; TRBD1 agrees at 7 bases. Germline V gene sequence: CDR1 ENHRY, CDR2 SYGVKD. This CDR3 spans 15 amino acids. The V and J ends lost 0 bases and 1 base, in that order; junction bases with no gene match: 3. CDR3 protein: CAISESAGGSYEQYF. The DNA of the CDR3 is TGTGCCATCAGTGAGTCGGCAGGGGGTTCCTACGAGCAGTACTTC.

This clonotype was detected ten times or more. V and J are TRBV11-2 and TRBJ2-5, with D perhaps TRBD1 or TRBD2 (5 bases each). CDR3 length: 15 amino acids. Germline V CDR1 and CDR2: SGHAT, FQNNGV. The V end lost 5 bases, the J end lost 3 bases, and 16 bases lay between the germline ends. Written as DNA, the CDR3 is TGTGCCAGCAGCGCCCCCGGGACGAATGAAGAGACCCAGTACTTC. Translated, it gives CASSAPGTNEETQYF. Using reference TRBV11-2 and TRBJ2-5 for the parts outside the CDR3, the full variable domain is EAGVAQSPRYKIIEKRQSVAFWCNPISGHATLYWYQQILGQGPKLLIQFQNNGVVDDSQLPKDRFSAERLKGVDSTLKIQPAKLEDSAVYLCASSAPGTNEETQYFGPGTRLLVL.

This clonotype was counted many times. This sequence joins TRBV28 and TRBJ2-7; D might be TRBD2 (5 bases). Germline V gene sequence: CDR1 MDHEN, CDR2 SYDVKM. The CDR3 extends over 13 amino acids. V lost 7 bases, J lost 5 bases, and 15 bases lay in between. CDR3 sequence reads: CASTVPGFHEQYF. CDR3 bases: TGTGCCAGCACCGTACCGGGGTTCCACGAGCAGTACTTC.

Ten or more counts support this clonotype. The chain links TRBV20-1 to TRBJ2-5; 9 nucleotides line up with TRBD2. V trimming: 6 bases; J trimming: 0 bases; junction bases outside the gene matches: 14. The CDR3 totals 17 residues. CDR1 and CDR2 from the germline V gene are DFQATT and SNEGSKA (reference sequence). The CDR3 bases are TGCAGTGCCCCCACGACTAGCGGTCTTTTGTACCAAGAGACCCAGTACTTC. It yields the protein CSAPTTSGLLYQETQYF.

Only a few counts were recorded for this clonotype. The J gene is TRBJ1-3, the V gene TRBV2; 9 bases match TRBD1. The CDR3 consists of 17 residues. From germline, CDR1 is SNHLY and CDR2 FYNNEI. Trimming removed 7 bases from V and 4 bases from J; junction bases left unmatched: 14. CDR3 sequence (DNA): TGTGCCAGCACAAGATCCGGGACAGGGTGGGAAGGAAACACCATATATTTT. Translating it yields CASTRSGTGWEGNTIYF. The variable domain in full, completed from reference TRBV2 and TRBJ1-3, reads EPEVTQTPSHQVTQMGQEVILRCVPISNHLYFYWYRQILGQKVEFLVSFYNNEISEKSEIFDDQFSVERPDGSNFTLKIRSTKLEDSAMYFCASTRSGTGWEGNTIYFGEGSWLTVV.

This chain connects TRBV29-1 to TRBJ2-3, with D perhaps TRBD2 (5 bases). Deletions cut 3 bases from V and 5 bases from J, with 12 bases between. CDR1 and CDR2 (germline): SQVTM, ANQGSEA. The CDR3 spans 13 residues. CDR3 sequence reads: CSVEAWAGDTQYF. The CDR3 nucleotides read TGCAGCGTTGAGGCGTGGGCGGGAGATACGCAGTATTTT.

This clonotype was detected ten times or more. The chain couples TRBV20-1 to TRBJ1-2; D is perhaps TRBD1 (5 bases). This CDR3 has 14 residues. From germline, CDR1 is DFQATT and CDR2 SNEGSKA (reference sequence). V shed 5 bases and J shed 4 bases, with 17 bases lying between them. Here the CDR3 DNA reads TGCAGTGCTGGCACGGGGGAGGGGCGCTATGGCTACACCTTC. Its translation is CSAGTGEGRYGYTF.

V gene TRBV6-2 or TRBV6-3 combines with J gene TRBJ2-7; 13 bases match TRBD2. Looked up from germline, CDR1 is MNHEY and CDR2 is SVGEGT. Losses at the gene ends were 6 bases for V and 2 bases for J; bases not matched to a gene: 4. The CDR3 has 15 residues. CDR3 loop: CASRAGTSGAYEQYF. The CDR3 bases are TGTGCCAGCAGGGCCGGGACTAGCGGGGCCTACGAGCAGTACTTC.

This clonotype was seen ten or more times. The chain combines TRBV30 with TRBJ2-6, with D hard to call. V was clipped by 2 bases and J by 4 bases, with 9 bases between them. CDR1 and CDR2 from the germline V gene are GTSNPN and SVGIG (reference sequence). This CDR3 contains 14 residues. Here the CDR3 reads CAWSLGNGANVLTF. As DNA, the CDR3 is TGTGCCTGGAGTTTAGGGAACGGGGCCAACGTCCTGACTTTC.

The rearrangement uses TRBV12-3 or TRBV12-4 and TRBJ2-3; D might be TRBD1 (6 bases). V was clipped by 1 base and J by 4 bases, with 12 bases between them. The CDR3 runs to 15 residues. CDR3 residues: CASSLGVPGADTQYF. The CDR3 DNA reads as TGTGCCAGCAGTTTAGGGGTCCCAGGGGCAGATACGCAGTATTTT.

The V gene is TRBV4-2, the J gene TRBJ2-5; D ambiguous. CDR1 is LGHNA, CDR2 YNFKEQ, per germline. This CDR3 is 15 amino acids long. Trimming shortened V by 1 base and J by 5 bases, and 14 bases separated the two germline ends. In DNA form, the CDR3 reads TGTGCCAGCAGCCAAGGAATCAAGGATGGGGAGACCCAGTACTTC. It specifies CASSQGIKDGETQYF.